This T cell receptor beta chain was obtained from a study of shared clonotypes between healthy human individuals. Only CD45RO-negative cells positively selected for CCR7 counted as naive CD8 cells, so terminally differentiated effector memory CD45RA+ cells were excluded. CDR3 length: 15 amino acids. Germline loops: CDR1 LNHDA, CDR2 SQIVND (reference sequence). V lost 0 bases and J lost 5, with 13 bases in between. As processed by the authors: Sequence data from immunoSEQ were junction-only and lacked quality scores; consequently, filtering differed. Assay used: immunoSEQ multiplex PCR; TCRdb lists only in-frame clones, some missing. V and J calls and clone size are those listed in that table; D and trimming were worked out from the DNA. The data show about 1,900,000 clones, over 85% seen once.

Sequencing was done on a sample of naive CD8+ T cells sorted from blood. V is TRBV19 and J is TRBJ1-2; D ambiguous. This TCR was recovered from a young man in good health. This chain's CDR3 is CASSIDHGRLYGYTF. CDR3 bases: TGTGCCAGTAGTATAGATCATGGTCGGTTATATGGCTACACCTTC.